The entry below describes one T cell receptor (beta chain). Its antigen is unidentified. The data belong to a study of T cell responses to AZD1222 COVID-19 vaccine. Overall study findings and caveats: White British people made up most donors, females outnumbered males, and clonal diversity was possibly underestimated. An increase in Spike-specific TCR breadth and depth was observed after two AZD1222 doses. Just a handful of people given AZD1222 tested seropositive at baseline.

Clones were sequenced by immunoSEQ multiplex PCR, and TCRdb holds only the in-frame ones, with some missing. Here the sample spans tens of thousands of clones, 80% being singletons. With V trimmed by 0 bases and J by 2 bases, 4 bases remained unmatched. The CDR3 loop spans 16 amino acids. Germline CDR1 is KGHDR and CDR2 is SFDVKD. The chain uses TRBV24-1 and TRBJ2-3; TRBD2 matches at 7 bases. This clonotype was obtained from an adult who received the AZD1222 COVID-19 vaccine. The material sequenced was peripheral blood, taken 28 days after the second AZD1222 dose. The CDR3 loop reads CATSDLAGDYTDTQYF. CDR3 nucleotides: TGTGCCACCAGTGATTTGGCGGGGGATTACACAGATACGCAGTATTTT.